The 3 T cell receptor beta chains listed next were all sequenced from one sample in a study of T cell repertoires in cytomegalovirus infection. TCRdb recomputed calls from the reads with MiXCR, one row per CDR3 protein. The sample lists about 900,000 distinct CDR3 sequences; less than 35% were seen once. These receptors have no known antigen. The material sequenced was cultured CD8+ T cells from PBMCs, taken from culture after CMV antigen stimulation. These receptors originate from a human donor in good health (CMV status not recorded). Some clones in this sample may be carry-over from other donors' samples.

The genes are TRBV7-9 and TRBJ2-2, with D perhaps matching TRBD1 (5 bases). Trimming stripped 7 bases from V and 6 bases from J, with 18 bases between. CDR1 is SEHNR, CDR2 FQNEAQ, per germline (reference sequence). The CDR3 extends over 15 amino acids. The CDR3 is CASNQLSGLAGELFF. For the CDR3, the DNA is TGTGCCAGCAACCAATTGTCAGGGCTTGCCGGGGAGCTGTTTTTT.

V is TRBV4-1 and J is TRBJ2-3; D possibly matches TRBD1 or TRBD2 (6 bases each). The CDR3 consists of 15 residues. The germline V gene encodes CDR1 MGHRA and CDR2 YSYEKL. Trimming left V 0 bases short and J 2 bases short, with 9 bases between. The CDR3 protein is CASSQEGGYTDTQYF. CDR3 nucleotide sequence: TGCGCCAGCAGCCAAGAGGGGGGCTACACAGATACGCAGTATTTT.

This clonotype was seen a handful of times. V usage is TRBV6-8 and J usage is TRBJ1-2; no reliable D call. The CDR3 is made up of 15 amino acids. CDR1 and CDR2 from the germline V gene are MNHGY and SAAAGT. With 2 bases removed from V and 14 bases from J, the gap between germline ends came to 24 bases. CDR3 sequence (DNA): TGTGCCAGCAGTTACGGCCCAGAGGCACCGGAGGGAGCAACCTTC. Translating gives CASSYGPEAPEGATF.